Each of the 7 T cell receptor beta chains below was sequenced from the same sample in a study of identical twins. Each CDR3 protein is one row after TCRdb ran MiXCR on the 5' RACE reads. The sample has 1.5 million to 2 million distinct CDR3 sequences; more than 30% are singletons. Sequenced sample: cord blood. The receptors were sampled from a newborn girl in good health.

The chain has TRBV15 and TRBJ2-7; 11 bases fit TRBD2. This CDR3 has 16 amino acids. Germline assignment: CDR1 LNHNV and CDR2 YYDKDF (reference sequence). V was clipped by 3 bases and J by 3 bases; unmatched bases: 7. CDR3 sequence (DNA): TGTGCCACCAGCAGCTTAACTAGCGGGAGTCTCTACGAGCAGTACTTC. Translation gives CATSSLTSGSLYEQYF.

CDR3 in amino acids: CASSLGPGLADYEQYF. CDR3 nucleotides: TGTGCCAGCAGCTTAGGGCCGGGACTAGCTGACTACGAGCAGTACTTC. This chain joins TRBV11-2 and TRBJ2-7, with TRBD2 matching 9 bases. CDR1 is SGHAT and CDR2 is FQNNGV in the germline V gene. Trimming at V came to 1 base and at J to 3 bases, leaving 7 bases not matched to a gene. This CDR3 has 16 residues.

This clonotype was picked up one time. The chain recombines TRBV5-8 with TRBJ2-1, with D uncertain. The CDR3 extends over 13 amino acids. The germline V gene encodes CDR1 SGHTS and CDR2 YDEGEE. V lost 2 bases to trimming and J lost 4 bases, with 7 bases between them. The CDR3 here is CASSFNHYNEQFF. The CDR3 DNA reads TGTGCCAGCAGCTTTAACCATTACAATGAGCAGTTCTTC.

V gene TRBV28 combines with J gene TRBJ2-4; D unclear. The germline V gene has CDR1 MDHEN and CDR2 SYDVKM. Between the trimmed V and J ends, which lost 3 bases and 3 bases, there was a span of 9 bases. CDR3 size: 14 residues. The chain's CDR3 is CASSFGQYKNIQYF. The CDR3 nucleotides read TGTGCCAGCAGTTTTGGGCAGTACAAAAACATTCAGTACTTC.

This clonotype has just a few counts. V and J are TRBV7-2 and TRBJ2-3, with TRBD2 identical over 9 bases. This CDR3 is 16 amino acids long. Germline CDR1 SGHTA, CDR2 FQGNSA. Germline trimming cut 4 bases from V and 6 bases from J; bases unmatched to any gene: 11. Here the CDR3 DNA reads TGTGCCAGCAGCTCCCGAATTTTAGCGGGGGATGATACGCAGTATTTT. It encodes CASSSRILAGDDTQYF.

This chain links TRBV24-1 with TRBJ2-3, with a weak D call TRBD1 (5 bases). The CDR3 covers 19 residues. Trimming pared 4 bases from V and 0 bases from J, leaving 22 bases between. CDR1 and CDR2 (germline): KGHDR, SFDVKD. The CDR3 nucleotides read TGTGCCACCAGTGACCGTCAACAGGTTCCCGCGTTTAGCACAGATACGCAGTATTTT. This translates into CATSDRQQVPAFSTDTQYF.

This clonotype was seen more than once but under ten times. V gene TRBV10-3 combines with J gene TRBJ2-7; the D gene is possibly TRBD2 (5 bases). This CDR3 contains 12 residues. V was pared by 6 bases and J by 2 bases, with 8 bases between. CDR1 and CDR2 from the germline V gene are ENHRY and SYGVKD. The CDR3, as DNA: TGTGCCATCAGCGGGAATACCTACGAGCAGTACTTC. Its protein product is CAISGNTYEQYF.